Listed below are T cell receptor beta chains from one sample, sequenced in a study of identical twins. TCRdb reanalysed the 5' RACE reads using MiXCR and keeps one entry per CDR3 protein. The data contain around 500,000 distinct CDR3 sequences, 13% to 15% of them singletons. These data also featured in a second study, about yellow fever vaccine responses in identical twins.

The sequencing input was CD4+ T cells sorted from blood. All receptors come from a woman between 18 and 30 years old in good health. The CDR3 runs from the conserved cysteine through the conserved F or W. A D gene is named only where the DNA matches it firmly. Some rows have no size entry. The others give once, few or many, or a class for an expanded clone.

J: TRBJ2-7
D: NA
V: TRBV6-1
size: few
CDR3: CASSKPQGGGHEQYF
DNA: TGTGCCAGCAGCAAACCACAGGGGGGGGGTCACGAGCAGTACTTC

J: TRBJ1-5
D: NA
V: TRBV6-1
size: many
CDR3: CASLEGGAQGQPQHF
DNA: TGTGCCAGCCTGGAAGGGGGGGCGCAAGGGCAGCCCCAGCATTTT

J: TRBJ2-7
D: NA
V: TRBV28
size: NA
CDR3: CASSLPPASDSAYEQYF
DNA: TGTGCCAGCAGTTTACCCCCCGCCTCGGACAGCGCCTACGAGCAGTACTTC

J: TRBJ1-6
D: TRBD1
V: TRBV20-1
size: NA
CDR3: CSARPGTDYNSPLHF
DNA: TGCAGTGCTAGACCCGGGACAGACTATAATTCACCCCTCCACTTT

J: TRBJ2-7
D: NA
V: TRBV4-2
size: few
CDR3: CASSQQRWGAYEQYF
DNA: TGTGCCAGCAGCCAGCAAAGGTGGGGAGCCTACGAGCAGTACTTC

J: TRBJ1-1
D: NA
V: TRBV6-1
size: many
CDR3: CASSRFGRGGPEAFF
DNA: TGTGCCAGCAGCCGATTCGGCAGGGGCGGACCTGAAGCTTTCTTT

J: TRBJ2-7
D: TRBD2
V: TRBV29-1
size: many
CDR3: CSVAGGYEQYF
DNA: TGCAGCGTTGCGGGGGGCTACGAGCAGTACTTC

J: TRBJ2-1
D: NA
V: TRBV4-3
size: few
CDR3: CASSPPGANSYNEQFF
DNA: TGCGCCAGCAGCCCCCCTGGGGCTAATAGTTACAATGAGCAGTTCTTC

J: TRBJ2-1
D: NA
V: TRBV9
size: NA
CDR3: CASSRRAVEGPGSYNEQFF
DNA: TGTGCCAGCAGCAGGCGGGCTGTAGAGGGGCCGGGGTCCTACAATGAGCAGTTCTTC

J: TRBJ2-3
D: TRBD1
V: TRBV12-3/TRBV12-4
size: NA
CDR3: CASSLQGVQTDTQYF
DNA: TGTGCCAGCAGCCTACAGGGGGTACAAACAGATACGCAGTATTTT

J: TRBJ2-5
D: TRBD2
V: TRBV3-1
size: few
CDR3: CASSQRTSGDSETQYF
DNA: TGTGCCAGCAGCCAAAGGACTAGCGGTGATAGCGAGACCCAGTACTTC

J: TRBJ2-3
D: NA
V: TRBV11-3
size: few
CDR3: CASSSPFSDTQYF
DNA: TGTGCCAGCAGCTCCCCGTTCTCAGATACGCAGTATTTT

J: TRBJ2-3
D: NA
V: TRBV20-1
size: NA
CDR3: CSAESGSTDTQYF
DNA: TGCAGTGCGGAAAGCGGGAGCACAGATACGCAGTATTTT

J: TRBJ2-6
D: TRBD1
V: TRBV4-3
size: NA
CDR3: CASSPDRLMVNVLTF
DNA: TGCGCCAGCAGCCCGGACAGGCTTATGGTCAACGTCCTGACTTTC

J: TRBJ2-2
D: TRBD2
V: TRBV10-3
size: NA
CDR3: CAISVTPQRGANTGGLFF
DNA: TGTGCCATCAGTGTGACCCCCCAGCGGGGGGCAAACACCGGGGGGCTGTTTTTT

J: TRBJ1-2
D: NA
V: TRBV29-1
size: many
CDR3: CSAEQGSGYTF
DNA: TGCAGCGCCGAGCAGGGCTCAGGCTACACCTTC

J: TRBJ2-2
D: TRBD1
V: TRBV4-3
size: NA
CDR3: CASSQDSTGANPGELFF
DNA: TGCGCCAGCAGCCAAGATTCCACAGGGGCCAACCCCGGGGAGCTGTTTTTT

J: TRBJ2-1
D: TRBD2
V: TRBV24-1
size: few
CDR3: CATSDPGTSGRSYNEQFF
DNA: TGTGCCACCAGTGACCCCGGGACTAGCGGGAGAAGCTACAATGAGCAGTTCTTC

J: TRBJ2-1
D: NA
V: TRBV5-1
size: NA
CDR3: CASSGVTGSYNEQFF
DNA: TGCGCCAGCAGCGGGGTCACAGGCTCCTACAATGAGCAGTTCTTC

J: TRBJ2-7
D: TRBD1
V: TRBV10-3
size: NA
CDR3: CAIRRDRVDYEQYF
DNA: TGTGCCATCAGACGGGACAGGGTTGACTACGAGCAGTACTTC

J: TRBJ2-2
D: NA
V: TRBV30
size: NA
CDR3: CAWRTGELFF
DNA: TGTGCCTGGCGCACCGGGGAGCTGTTTTTT

J: TRBJ2-3
D: TRBD2
V: TRBV10-3
size: NA
CDR3: CAIRAVPGLATDTQYF
DNA: TGTGCCATCAGGGCAGTCCCGGGACTAGCTACAGATACGCAGTATTTT

J: TRBJ2-7
D: NA
V: TRBV6-6
size: many
CDR3: CASSYGQSYEQYF
DNA: TGTGCCAGCAGTTATGGGCAATCCTACGAGCAGTACTTC

J: TRBJ2-4
D: NA
V: TRBV5-6
size: NA
CDR3: CASSFSAPDLAKNIQYF
DNA: TGTGCCAGCAGCTTCTCCGCGCCGGATCTAGCCAAAAACATTCAGTACTTC

J: TRBJ2-1
D: NA
V: TRBV6-2/TRBV6-3
size: few
CDR3: CASSPPRPGGNNEQFF
DNA: TGTGCCAGCAGCCCTCCCCGTCCAGGGGGGAACAATGAGCAGTTCTTC

J: TRBJ2-7
D: NA
V: TRBV13
size: NA
CDR3: CASSSRLTLEQYF
DNA: TGTGCCAGCAGCTCCCGTCTTACTTTAGAGCAGTACTTC

J: TRBJ2-3
D: TRBD1
V: TRBV14
size: few
CDR3: CASARPRQGFTDTQYF
DNA: TGTGCCAGTGCAAGACCGCGACAGGGATTCACAGATACGCAGTATTTT

J: TRBJ1-2
D: NA
V: TRBV5-1
size: NA
CDR3: CASSLAPGRGNDGYTF
DNA: TGCGCCAGCAGCTTGGCTCCCGGCCGGGGGAATGATGGCTACACCTTC

J: TRBJ2-5
D: TRBD2
V: TRBV20-1
size: few
CDR3: CSANPPGLLETQYF
DNA: TGCAGTGCAAACCCCCCGGGACTACTGGAGACCCAGTACTTC

J: TRBJ2-1
D: NA
V: TRBV5-5
size: NA
CDR3: CASTVDRYNEQFF
DNA: TGTGCCAGCACCGTGGATCGATACAATGAGCAGTTCTTC

J: TRBJ2-7
D: TRBD2
V: TRBV7-2
size: few
CDR3: CASSPGGLNSYEQYF
DNA: TGTGCCAGCAGCCCGGGGGGACTAAACTCCTACGAGCAGTACTTC

J: TRBJ2-3
D: NA
V: TRBV6-1
size: NA
CDR3: CASRGVRIGRTTDTQYF
DNA: TGTGCCAGCAGGGGGGTTAGGATCGGCCGTACCACAGATACGCAGTATTTT

J: TRBJ2-5
D: NA
V: TRBV29-1
size: few
CDR3: CSARGTETQYF
DNA: TGCAGCGCCCGCGGGACGGAGACCCAGTACTTC

J: TRBJ2-5
D: TRBD1
V: TRBV28
size: NA
CDR3: CASRTGQETQYF
DNA: TGTGCCAGCCGGACAGGACAAGAGACCCAGTACTTC

J: TRBJ2-5
D: NA
V: TRBV20-1
size: few
CDR3: CSAQAAGLQETQYF
DNA: TGCAGTGCACAGGCCGCTGGGCTTCAAGAGACCCAGTACTTC

J: TRBJ2-1
D: NA
V: TRBV5-1
size: many
CDR3: CASSLGTDNEQFF
DNA: TGCGCCAGCAGCCTGGGGACTGACAATGAGCAGTTCTTC

J: TRBJ2-7
D: NA
V: TRBV7-9
size: NA
CDR3: CASSRGLLTSHEQYF
DNA: TGTGCCAGCAGCCGCGGACTGCTGACGAGCCACGAGCAGTACTTC

J: TRBJ2-3
D: NA
V: TRBV12-3/TRBV12-4
size: many
CDR3: CASSGYGGPLTQYF
DNA: TGTGCCAGCAGTGGGTACGGAGGCCCCCTTACGCAGTATTTT

J: TRBJ2-3
D: TRBD2
V: TRBV29-1
size: NA
CDR3: CSVVTIASGGVTDTQYF
DNA: TGCAGCGTTGTGACCATTGCTAGCGGGGGGGTCACAGATACGCAGTATTTT

J: TRBJ2-7
D: TRBD2
V: TRBV6-1
size: few
CDR3: CASRKGLSSGSYEQYF
DNA: TGTGCCAGCAGAAAGGGTTTGTCTAGCGGTTCCTACGAGCAGTACTTC

J: TRBJ2-7
D: TRBD1
V: TRBV4-3
size: NA
CDR3: CASSQGSGGYEQYF
DNA: TGCGCCAGCAGCCAAGGATCAGGGGGCTACGAGCAGTACTTC

J: TRBJ2-3
D: NA
V: TRBV10-3
size: many
CDR3: CAISRVSADTQYF
DNA: TGTGCCATCAGTAGGGTTTCAGCAGATACGCAGTATTTT

J: TRBJ1-1
D: NA
V: TRBV12-3/TRBV12-4
size: many
CDR3: CASKGEKNTEAFF
DNA: TGTGCCAGCAAGGGCGAGAAGAACACTGAAGCTTTCTTT

J: TRBJ2-7
D: TRBD2
V: TRBV12-3/TRBV12-4
size: many
CDR3: CASSPRTSYEQYF
DNA: TGTGCCAGCAGTCCCCGGACTAGCTACGAGCAGTACTTC

J: TRBJ2-5
D: NA
V: TRBV2
size: NA
CDR3: CASSEAPETQYF
DNA: TGTGCCAGCAGTGAAGCGCCGGAGACCCAGTACTTC

J: TRBJ2-1
D: NA
V: TRBV29-1
size: NA
CDR3: CSVLSSGFYNEQFF
DNA: TGCAGCGTTCTATCGAGCGGATTCTACAATGAGCAGTTCTTC

J: TRBJ1-1
D: NA
V: TRBV20-1
size: many
CDR3: CSASEDWVTEAFF
DNA: TGCAGTGCTAGCGAAGACTGGGTCACTGAAGCTTTCTTT

J: TRBJ2-2
D: NA
V: TRBV12-3/TRBV12-4
size: few
CDR3: CASSLGPRGSGELFF
DNA: TGTGCCAGCAGTTTGGGTCCCAGGGGAAGCGGGGAGCTGTTTTTT

J: TRBJ1-1
D: TRBD1
V: TRBV20-1
size: NA
CDR3: CSAPDRVEAFF
DNA: TGCAGTGCTCCAGACAGGGTTGAAGCTTTCTTT

J: TRBJ2-3
D: NA
V: TRBV7-9
size: once
CDR3: CASSRRIRRGSTDTQYF
DNA: TGTGCCAGCAGCCGCCGGATCCGAAGGGGCAGCACAGATACGCAGTATTTT

J: TRBJ1-2
D: NA
V: TRBV10-3
size: NA
CDR3: CAISEQGGANYGYTF
DNA: TGTGCCATCAGTGAACAAGGGGGAGCCAACTATGGCTACACCTTC

J: TRBJ2-7
D: TRBD1
V: TRBV6-2/TRBV6-3
size: many
CDR3: CASSYPGQGPYEQYF
DNA: TGTGCCAGCAGTTACCCCGGACAGGGCCCTTACGAGCAGTACTTC

J: TRBJ2-3
D: TRBD1
V: TRBV12-3/TRBV12-4
size: NA
CDR3: CASSLAQAGGSDTQYF
DNA: TGTGCCAGCAGTTTAGCGCAGGCAGGGGGCTCAGATACGCAGTATTTT